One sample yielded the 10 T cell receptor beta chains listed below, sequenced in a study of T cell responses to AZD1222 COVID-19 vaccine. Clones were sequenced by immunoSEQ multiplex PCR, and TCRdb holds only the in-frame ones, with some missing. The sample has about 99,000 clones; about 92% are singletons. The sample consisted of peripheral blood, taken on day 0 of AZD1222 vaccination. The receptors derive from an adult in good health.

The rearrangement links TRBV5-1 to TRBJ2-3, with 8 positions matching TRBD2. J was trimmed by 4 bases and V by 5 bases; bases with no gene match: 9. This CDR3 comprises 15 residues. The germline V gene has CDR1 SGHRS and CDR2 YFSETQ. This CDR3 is CASRAPEREPDTQYF. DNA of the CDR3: TGCGCCAGCAGGGCGCCTGAGCGGGAGCCAGATACGCAGTATTTT.

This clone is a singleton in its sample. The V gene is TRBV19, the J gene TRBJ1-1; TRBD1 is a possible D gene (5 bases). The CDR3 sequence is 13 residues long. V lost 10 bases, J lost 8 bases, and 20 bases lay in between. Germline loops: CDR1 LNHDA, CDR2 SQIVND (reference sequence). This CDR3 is CATTTTGGEEAFF. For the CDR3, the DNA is TGTGCCACCACAACCACAGGTGGCGAGGAAGCTTTCTTT.

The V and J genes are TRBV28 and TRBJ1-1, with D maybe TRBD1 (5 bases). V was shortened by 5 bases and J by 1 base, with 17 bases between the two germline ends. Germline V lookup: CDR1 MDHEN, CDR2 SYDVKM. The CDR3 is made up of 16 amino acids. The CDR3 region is CASSLDLWGRNTEAFF. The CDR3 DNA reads TGTGCCAGCAGTCTCGATCTCTGGGGCCGGAACACTGAAGCTTTCTTT.

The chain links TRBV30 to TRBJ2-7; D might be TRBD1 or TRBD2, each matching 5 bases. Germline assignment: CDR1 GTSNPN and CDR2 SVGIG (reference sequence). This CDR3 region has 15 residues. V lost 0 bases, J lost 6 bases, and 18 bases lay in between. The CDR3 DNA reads TGTGCCTGGAGTGTACCCCAGGGTTATGGGGGCGAGCAGTACTTC. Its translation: CAWSVPQGYGGEQYF.

The CDR3 reads CASSNRDSEKLFF. CDR3 coding DNA: TGTGCCAGTAGTAATCGGGACAGCGAAAAACTGTTTTTT. The V call is TRBV19, the J call TRBJ1-4; 7 positions agree with TRBD1. The CDR3 has 13 residues. The germline CDR1 and CDR2 sequences are LNHDA and SQIVND (reference sequence). Losses at the gene ends were 4 bases for V and 8 bases for J; bases not matched to a gene: 4.

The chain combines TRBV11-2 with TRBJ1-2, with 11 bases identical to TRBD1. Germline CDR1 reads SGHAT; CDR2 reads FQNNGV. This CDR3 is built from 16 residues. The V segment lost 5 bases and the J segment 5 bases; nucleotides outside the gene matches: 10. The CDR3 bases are TGTGCCAGCAGCCCCTGGACAGGGGGCGCAGGATATGGCTACACCTTC. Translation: CASSPWTGGAGYGYTF.

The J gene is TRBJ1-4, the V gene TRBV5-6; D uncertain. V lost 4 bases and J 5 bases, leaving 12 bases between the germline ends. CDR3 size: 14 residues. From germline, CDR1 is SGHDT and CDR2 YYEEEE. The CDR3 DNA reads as TGTGCCAGCAGCCGAGAGGGTTACAATGAAAAACTGTTTTTT. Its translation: CASSREGYNEKLFF.

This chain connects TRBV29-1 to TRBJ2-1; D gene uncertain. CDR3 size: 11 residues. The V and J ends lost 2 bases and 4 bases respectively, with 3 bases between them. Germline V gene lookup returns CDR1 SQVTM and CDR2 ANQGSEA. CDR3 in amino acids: CSVEFYNEQFF. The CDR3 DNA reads TGCAGCGTTGAATTTTACAATGAGCAGTTCTTC.

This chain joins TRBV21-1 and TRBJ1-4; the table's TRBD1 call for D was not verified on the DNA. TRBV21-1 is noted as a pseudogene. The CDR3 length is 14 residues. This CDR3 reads CASSYGGTNEKLFF. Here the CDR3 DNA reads TGTGCCAGCAGCTATGGGGGCACTAATGAAAAACTGTTTTTT.

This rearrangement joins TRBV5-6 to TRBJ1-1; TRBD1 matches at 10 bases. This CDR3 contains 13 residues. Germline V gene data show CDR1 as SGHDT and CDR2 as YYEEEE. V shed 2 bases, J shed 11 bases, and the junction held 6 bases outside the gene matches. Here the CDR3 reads CASSLRDRGFAFF. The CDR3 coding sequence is TGTGCCAGCAGCTTACGGGACAGGGGTTTTGCTTTCTTT.